The TCR beta chain described here comes from a study of blood T cell repertoires in COVID-19. For the study at large: In each case, the material was cDNA or gDNA derived from T cells, B-cell-depleted T cells, or PBMCs.

Sequencing used immunoSEQ multiplex PCR; TCRdb keeps in-frame clones, though not all of them. The sample yields about 190,000 clones, about 82% seen once. CDR1 is KGHSH and CDR2 is LQKENI in the germline V gene. V lost 4 bases to trimming and J lost 0 bases, with 22 bases between them. The length of the CDR3 is 19 residues. The clonotype comes from a woman under 40 with acute or convalescent COVID-19. The chain employs TRBV18 and TRBJ2-1, with D possibly matching TRBD2 (7 bases). Sequencing was carried out using peripheral blood. Here the CDR3 DNA reads TGTGCCAGCTCACTAATGGGGGGGCAGACTGGATTCTCCTACAATGAGCAGTTCTTC. It translates to CASSLMGGQTGFSYNEQFF.